This T cell receptor beta chain was recorded in a study of identical twins. Each CDR3 protein is one row after TCRdb ran MiXCR on the 5' RACE reads. The data contain 1.5 million to 2 million distinct CDR3 sequences, under 35% of them singletons. Study-level findings and limits: While abundant cord blood beta clonotypes carried fewer insertions, memory repertoires showed no such pattern.

V was shortened by 1 base and J by 7 bases, with 5 bases between the two germline ends. The germline gives CDR1 MDHEN, CDR2 SYDVKM. The CDR3 is 12 residues long. As for this clonotype: What it binds is not known.

The TCR originated in a newborn girl in good health. V gene TRBV28 combines with J gene TRBJ1-5, with no clear D. The material sequenced was cord blood. The CDR3 here is CASSLYMQPQHF. CDR3 DNA: TGTGCCAGCAGTTTATATATGCAGCCCCAGCATTTT.